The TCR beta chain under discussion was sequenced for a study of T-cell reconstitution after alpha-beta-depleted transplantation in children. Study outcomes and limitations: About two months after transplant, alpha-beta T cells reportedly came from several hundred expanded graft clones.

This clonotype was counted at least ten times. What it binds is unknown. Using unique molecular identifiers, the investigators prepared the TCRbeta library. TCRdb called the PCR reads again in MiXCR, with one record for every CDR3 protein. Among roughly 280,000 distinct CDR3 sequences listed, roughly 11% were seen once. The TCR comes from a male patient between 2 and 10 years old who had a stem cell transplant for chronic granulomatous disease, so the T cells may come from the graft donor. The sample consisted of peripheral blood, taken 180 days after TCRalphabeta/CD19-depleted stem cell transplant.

The CDR3 protein is CASRSAGRYEQYF. The CDR3 DNA sequence: TGTGCCAGCAGGTCGGCGGGAAGGTACGAGCAGTACTTC. The chain uses TRBV3-1 and TRBJ2-7; a possible D gene is TRBD2 (6 bases). This CDR3 has 13 amino acids. Trimming removed 6 bases from V and 4 bases from J, with 13 bases in between. Germline CDR1 and CDR2: LGHDT and YNNKEL (reference sequence).